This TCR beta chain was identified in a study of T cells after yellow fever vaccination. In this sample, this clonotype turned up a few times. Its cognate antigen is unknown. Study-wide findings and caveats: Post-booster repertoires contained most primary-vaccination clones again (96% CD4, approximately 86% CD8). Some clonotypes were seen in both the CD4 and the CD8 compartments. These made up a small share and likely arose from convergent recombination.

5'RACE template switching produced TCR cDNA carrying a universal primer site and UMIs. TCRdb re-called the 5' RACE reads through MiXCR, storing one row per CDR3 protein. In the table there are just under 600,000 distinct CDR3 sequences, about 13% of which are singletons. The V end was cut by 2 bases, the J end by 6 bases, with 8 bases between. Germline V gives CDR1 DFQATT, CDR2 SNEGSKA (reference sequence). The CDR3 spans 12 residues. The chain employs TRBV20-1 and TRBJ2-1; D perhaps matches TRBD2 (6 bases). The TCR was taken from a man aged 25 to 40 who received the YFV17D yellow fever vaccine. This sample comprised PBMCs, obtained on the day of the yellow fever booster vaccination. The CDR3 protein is CSARQGGNEQFF. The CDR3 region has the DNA TGCAGTGCTAGACAGGGAGGCAATGAGCAGTTCTTC.